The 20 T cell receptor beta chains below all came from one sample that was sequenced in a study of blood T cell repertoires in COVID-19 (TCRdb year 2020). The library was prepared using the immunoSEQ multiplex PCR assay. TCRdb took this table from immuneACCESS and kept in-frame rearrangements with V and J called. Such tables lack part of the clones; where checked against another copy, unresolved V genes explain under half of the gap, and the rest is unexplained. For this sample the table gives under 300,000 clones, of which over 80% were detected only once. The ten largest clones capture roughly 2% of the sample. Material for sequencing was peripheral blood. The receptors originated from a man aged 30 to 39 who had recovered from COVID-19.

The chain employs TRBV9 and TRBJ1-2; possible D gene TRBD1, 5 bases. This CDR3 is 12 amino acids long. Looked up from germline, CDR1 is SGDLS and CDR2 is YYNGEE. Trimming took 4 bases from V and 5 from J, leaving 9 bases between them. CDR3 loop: CASSTEGYGYTF. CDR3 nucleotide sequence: TGTGCCAGCAGCACGGAGGGGTATGGCTACACCTTC. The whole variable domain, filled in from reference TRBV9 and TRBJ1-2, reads DSGVTQTPKHLITATGQRVTLRCSPRSGDLSVYWYQQSLDQGLQFLIQYYNGEERAKGNILERFSAQQFPDLHSELNLSSLELGDSALYFCASSTEGYGYTFGSGTRLTVV.

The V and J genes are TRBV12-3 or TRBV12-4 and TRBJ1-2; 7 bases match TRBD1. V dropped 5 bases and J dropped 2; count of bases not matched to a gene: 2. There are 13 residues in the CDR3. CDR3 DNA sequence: TGTGCCAGCAGTCTCAGGGGGAACTATGGCTACACCTTC. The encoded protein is CASSLRGNYGYTF.

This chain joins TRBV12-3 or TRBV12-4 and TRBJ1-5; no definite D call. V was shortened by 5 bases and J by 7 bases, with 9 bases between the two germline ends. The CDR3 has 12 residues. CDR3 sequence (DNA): TGTGCCAGCAGTCTTGCGGGACAGCCCCAGCATTTT. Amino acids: CASSLAGQPQHF.

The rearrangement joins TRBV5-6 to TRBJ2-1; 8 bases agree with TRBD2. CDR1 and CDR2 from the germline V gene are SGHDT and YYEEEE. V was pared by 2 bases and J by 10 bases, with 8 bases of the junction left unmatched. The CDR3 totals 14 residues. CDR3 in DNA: TGTGCCAGCAGCTTCCTTGGTAGCGGGGCAGAGCAGTTCTTC. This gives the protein CASSFLGSGAEQFF.

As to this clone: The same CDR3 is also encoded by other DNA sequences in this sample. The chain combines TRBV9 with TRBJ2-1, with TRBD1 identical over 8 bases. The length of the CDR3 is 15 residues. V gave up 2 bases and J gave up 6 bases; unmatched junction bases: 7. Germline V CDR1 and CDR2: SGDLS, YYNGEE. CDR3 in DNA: TGTGCCAGCAGCGTTGGGACAGGAGGTCGCAATGAGCAGTTCTTC. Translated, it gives CASSVGTGGRNEQFF.

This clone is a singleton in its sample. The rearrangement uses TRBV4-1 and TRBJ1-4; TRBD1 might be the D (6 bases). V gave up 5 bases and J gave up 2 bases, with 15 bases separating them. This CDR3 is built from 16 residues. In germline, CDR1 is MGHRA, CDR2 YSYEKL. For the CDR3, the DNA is TGCGCCAGCAGCGCACGACAGGAGCTGACTAATGAAAAACTGTTTTTT. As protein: CASSARQELTNEKLFF.

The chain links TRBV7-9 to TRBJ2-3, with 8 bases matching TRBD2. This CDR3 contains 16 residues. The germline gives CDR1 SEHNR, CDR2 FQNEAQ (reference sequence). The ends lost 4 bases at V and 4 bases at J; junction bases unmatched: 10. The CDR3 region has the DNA TGTGCCAGCAGCTCAAGCAGCGGGGGTGGGGCAGATACGCAGTATTTT. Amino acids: CASSSSSGGGADTQYF. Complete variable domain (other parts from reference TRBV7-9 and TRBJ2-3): DTGVSQNPRHKITKRGQNVTFRCDPISEHNRLYWYRQTLGQGPEFLTYFQNEAQLEKSRLLSDRFSAERPKGSFSTLEIQRTEQGDSAMYLCASSSSSGGGADTQYFGPGTRLTVL.

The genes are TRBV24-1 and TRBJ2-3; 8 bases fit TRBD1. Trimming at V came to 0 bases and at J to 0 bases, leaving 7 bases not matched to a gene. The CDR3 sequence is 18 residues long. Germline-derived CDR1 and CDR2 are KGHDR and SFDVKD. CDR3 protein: CATSDLGQGSGSTDTQYF. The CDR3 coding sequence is TGTGCCACCAGTGATTTGGGACAGGGATCGGGTAGCACAGATACGCAGTATTTT.

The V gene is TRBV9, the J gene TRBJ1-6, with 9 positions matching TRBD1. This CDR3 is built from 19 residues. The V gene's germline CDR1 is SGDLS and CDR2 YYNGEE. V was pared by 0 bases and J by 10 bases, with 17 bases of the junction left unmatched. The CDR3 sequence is CASSVVEPRDRVSGSPLHF. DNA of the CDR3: TGTGCCAGCAGCGTAGTAGAGCCCCGGGACAGGGTATCCGGATCACCCCTCCACTTT.

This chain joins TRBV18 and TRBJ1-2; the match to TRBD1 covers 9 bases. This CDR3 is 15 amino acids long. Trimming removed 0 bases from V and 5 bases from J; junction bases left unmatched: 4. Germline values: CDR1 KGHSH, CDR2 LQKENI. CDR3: CASSPPPGQGYGYTF. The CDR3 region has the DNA TGTGCCAGCTCACCACCTCCGGGACAGGGATATGGCTACACCTTC.

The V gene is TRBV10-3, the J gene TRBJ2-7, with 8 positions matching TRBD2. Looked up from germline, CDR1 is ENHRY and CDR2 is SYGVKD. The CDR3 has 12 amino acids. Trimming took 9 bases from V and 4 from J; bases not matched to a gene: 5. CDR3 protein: CAISSGGYEQYV. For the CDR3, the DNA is TGTGCCATATCCAGCGGGGGTTACGAGCAGTACGTC.

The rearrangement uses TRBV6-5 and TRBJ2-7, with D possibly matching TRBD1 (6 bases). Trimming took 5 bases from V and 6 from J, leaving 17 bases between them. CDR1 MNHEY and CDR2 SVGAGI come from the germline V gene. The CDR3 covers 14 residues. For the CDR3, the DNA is TGTGCCAGCAGTCCGGACAGTTTAACAGGCGAGCAGTACGTC. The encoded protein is CASSPDSLTGEQYV.

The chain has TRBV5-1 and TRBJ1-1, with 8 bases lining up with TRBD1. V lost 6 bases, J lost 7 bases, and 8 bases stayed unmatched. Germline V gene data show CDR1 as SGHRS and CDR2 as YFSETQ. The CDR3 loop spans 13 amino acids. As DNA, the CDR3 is TGCGCCAGCACCTCAGGGGGCTCCGGTGAAGCTTTCTTT. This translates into CASTSGGSGEAFF.

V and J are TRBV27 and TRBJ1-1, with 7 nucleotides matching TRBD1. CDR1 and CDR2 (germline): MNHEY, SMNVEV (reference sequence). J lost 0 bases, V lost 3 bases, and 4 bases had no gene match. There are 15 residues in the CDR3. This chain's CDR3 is CASSFLTGLNTEAFF. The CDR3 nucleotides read TGTGCCAGCAGTTTCCTGACAGGGTTGAACACTGAAGCTTTCTTT.

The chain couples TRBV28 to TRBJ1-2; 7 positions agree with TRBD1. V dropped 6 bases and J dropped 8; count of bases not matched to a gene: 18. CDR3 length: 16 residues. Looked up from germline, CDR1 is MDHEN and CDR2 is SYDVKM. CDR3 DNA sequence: TGTGCCAGCAGCTCCCCGGCGCTTTCGACAGGGAGGGGCTACACCTTC. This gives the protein CASSSPALSTGRGYTF.

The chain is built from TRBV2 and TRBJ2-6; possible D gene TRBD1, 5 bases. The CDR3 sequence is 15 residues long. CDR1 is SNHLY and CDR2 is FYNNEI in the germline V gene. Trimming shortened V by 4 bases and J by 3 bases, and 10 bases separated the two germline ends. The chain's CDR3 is CASSGQGSGANVLTF. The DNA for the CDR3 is TGTGCCAGCAGTGGTCAGGGTAGTGGGGCCAACGTCCTGACTTTC. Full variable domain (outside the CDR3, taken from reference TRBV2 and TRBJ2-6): EPEVTQTPSHQVTQMGQEVILRCVPISNHLYFYWYRQILGQKVEFLVSFYNNEISEKSEIFDDQFSVERPDGSNFTLKIRSTKLEDSAMYFCASSGQGSGANVLTFGAGSRLTVL.

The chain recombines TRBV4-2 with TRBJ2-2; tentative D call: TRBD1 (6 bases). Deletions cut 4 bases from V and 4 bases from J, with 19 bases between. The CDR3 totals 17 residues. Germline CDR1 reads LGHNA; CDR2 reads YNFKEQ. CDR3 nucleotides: TGTGCCAGCAGCCTCTCCCTTGGGGGCCGGGGCACCGGGGAGCTGTTTTTT. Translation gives CASSLSLGGRGTGELFF.

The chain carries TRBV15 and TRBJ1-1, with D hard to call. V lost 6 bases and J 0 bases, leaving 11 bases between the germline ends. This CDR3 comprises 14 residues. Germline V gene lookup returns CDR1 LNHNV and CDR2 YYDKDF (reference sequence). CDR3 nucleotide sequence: TGTGCCACCAGAGGGAGGGCAGTGAACACTGAAGCTTTCTTT. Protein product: CATRGRAVNTEAFF.

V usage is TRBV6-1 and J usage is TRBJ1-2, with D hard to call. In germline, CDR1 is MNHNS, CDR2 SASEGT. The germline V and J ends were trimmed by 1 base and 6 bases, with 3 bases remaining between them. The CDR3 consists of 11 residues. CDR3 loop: CASSEGNGYTF. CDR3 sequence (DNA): TGTGCCAGCAGTGAAGGTAATGGCTACACCTTC.

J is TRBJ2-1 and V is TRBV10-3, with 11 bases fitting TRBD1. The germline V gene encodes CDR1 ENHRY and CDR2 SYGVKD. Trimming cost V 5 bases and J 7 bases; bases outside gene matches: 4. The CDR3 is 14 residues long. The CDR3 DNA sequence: TGTGCCATCAGTAAGGGACAGGGGGTGAATGAGCAGTTCTTC. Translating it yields CAISKGQGVNEQFF.